A single sample gave rise to the 23 T cell receptor beta chains below, sequenced in a study of T cell responses to AZD1222 COVID-19 vaccine. The assay was immunoSEQ multiplex PCR, and TCRdb's table has in-frame clones only and misses some. The data contain around 100,000 clones, 92% of them seen just once; the ten biggest clones take up approximately 1.3%. This material consisted of peripheral blood, taken on day 0 of AZD1222 vaccination. The receptors were gathered from an adult in good health.

This chain links TRBV15 with TRBJ2-2, with TRBD2 matching 7 bases. The germline V gene encodes CDR1 LNHNV and CDR2 YYDKDF (reference sequence). The CDR3 extends over 17 amino acids. V lost 2 bases to trimming and J lost 2 bases; unmatched junction nucleotides: 8. CDR3 loop: CATSRKTGGINTGELFF. As DNA, the CDR3 is TGTGCCACCAGCAGAAAGACGGGGGGAATCAACACCGGGGAGCTGTTTTTT.

The chain is built from TRBV27 and TRBJ1-1; D uncertain. Germline assignment: CDR1 MNHEY and CDR2 SMNVEV (reference sequence). This CDR3 comprises 14 residues. With 5 bases removed from V and 1 base from J, the gap between germline ends came to 11 bases. The DNA of the CDR3 is TGTGCCAGCAGTCGCCGGGATACGAACACTGAAGCTTTCTTT. As protein: CASSRRDTNTEAFF.

This chain uses TRBV27 with TRBJ1-1, with D perhaps matching TRBD1 (5 bases). Trimming left V 8 bases short and J 0 bases short, with 13 bases between. Germline V CDR1 and CDR2: MNHEY, SMNVEV (reference sequence). The CDR3 is made up of 14 amino acids. The CDR3 bases are TGTGCCAGCCACAAGTGGGGCATGAACACTGAAGCTTTCTTT. Amino acids: CASHKWGMNTEAFF.

V and J are TRBV19 and TRBJ1-5; 7 bases line up with TRBD1. Germline lookup yields CDR1 LNHDA and CDR2 SQIVND (reference sequence). This CDR3 has 17 amino acids. Trimming took 5 bases from V and 2 from J; bases not matched to a gene: 12. The CDR3 is CASSHPEGAGGNQPQHF. For the CDR3, the DNA is TGTGCCAGTAGTCACCCTGAGGGGGCCGGGGGCAATCAGCCCCAGCATTTT. Full variable domain (rest looked up from reference TRBV19 and TRBJ1-5): DGGITQSPKYLFRKEGQNVTLSCEQNLNHDAMYWYRQDPGQGLRLIYYSQIVNDFQKGDIAEGYSVSREKKESFPLTVTSAQKNPTAFYLCASSHPEGAGGNQPQHFGDGTRLSIL.

The chain uses TRBV7-2 and TRBJ1-1; D not certain. The V gene lost 4 bases and the J gene lost 0 bases, with 12 bases spanning the gap. This CDR3 has 15 amino acids. The germline V gene encodes CDR1 SGHTA and CDR2 FQGNSA. Here the CDR3 DNA reads TGTGCCAGCAGCTCCAGTCGGGTGCTGAACACTGAAGCTTTCTTT. The encoded protein is CASSSSRVLNTEAFF.

The J gene is TRBJ1-1, the V gene TRBV6-6; 10 nucleotides line up with TRBD1. CDR1 is MNHNY, CDR2 SVGAGI, per germline (reference sequence). The CDR3 spans 15 residues. Unmatched junction bases numbered 7, after V lost 4 bases and J lost 5 bases. The CDR3 region has the DNA TGTGCCAGCAGTTCCGCCGACAGGGGGCTTACTGAAGCTTTCTTT. Protein: CASSSADRGLTEAFF.

This clone was detected once. The J gene is TRBJ1-1, the V gene TRBV12-3 or TRBV12-4; D is unclear. V gave up 6 bases and J gave up 5 bases, with 7 bases separating them. The CDR3 extends over 11 amino acids. The DNA for the CDR3 is TGTGCCAGCAGCCCCAAGACTGAAGCTTTCTTT. Its protein product is CASSPKTEAFF.

The chain links TRBV4-2 to TRBJ2-2, with 12 bases matching TRBD2. With V trimmed by 1 base and J by 5 bases, 2 bases remained unmatched. Germline lookup yields CDR1 LGHNA and CDR2 YNFKEQ. The CDR3 consists of 16 residues. This CDR3 is CASSQVTSGGTGELFF. The CDR3 DNA reads TGTGCCAGCAGCCAAGTCACTAGCGGGGGGACCGGGGAGCTGTTTTTT.

The rearrangement uses TRBV28 and TRBJ2-2, with 9 bases identical to TRBD2. CDR3 length equals 16 residues. Germline CDR1 MDHEN, CDR2 SYDVKM. The J segment lost 1 base and the V segment lost 6 bases, leaving 6 bases of the junction unmatched. The CDR3 DNA reads TGTGCCAGCAGGATGACTAGCGGAGTGAACACCGGGGAGCTGTTTTTT. Protein sequence: CASRMTSGVNTGELFF. The variable domain in full, completed from reference TRBV28 and TRBJ2-2, reads DVKVTQSSRYLVKRTGEKVFLECVQDMDHENMFWYRQDPGLGLRLIYFSYDVKMKEKGDIPEGYSVSREKKERFSLILESASTNQTSMYLCASRMTSGVNTGELFFGEGSRLTVL.

In its sample, this clone ranks as medium-sized. The chain links TRBV7-6 to TRBJ1-2, with 8 positions matching TRBD1. Germline CDR1 SGHVS, CDR2 FNYEAQ. This CDR3 spans 14 amino acids. J was trimmed by 8 bases and V by 6 bases; bases with no gene match: 11. CDR3: CASSHLDRTGGYTF. The CDR3 DNA reads as TGTGCCAGCAGTCATTTGGACAGGACAGGGGGCTACACCTTC.

The gene calls are TRBV28 and TRBJ2-7, with 12 positions matching TRBD2. The germline CDR1 and CDR2 sequences are MDHEN and SYDVKM. V shed 8 bases, J shed 6 bases, and the junction held 11 bases outside the gene matches. The CDR3 has 15 residues. This chain's CDR3 is CASESSGRAKGEQYF. Written as DNA, the CDR3 is TGTGCCAGCGAGTCTAGCGGGAGGGCCAAGGGCGAGCAGTACTTC.

The chain employs TRBV21-1 and TRBJ1-1; TRBD1, the D gene given by the table, was not confirmed from the DNA. TRBV21-1 is a pseudogene segment. CDR3 length equals 15 residues. CDR3 DNA: TGTGCCAGCAGCAAAGTCGGACAGGGGAGGACTGAAGCTTTCTTT. Amino acid sequence: CASSKVGQGRTEAFF.

The gene calls are TRBV4-3 and TRBJ2-2; the D gene is possibly TRBD2 (6 bases). The CDR3 loop spans 17 amino acids. Germline assignment: CDR1 LGHNA and CDR2 YSLEER. Between the trimmed V and J ends, which lost 2 bases and 4 bases, there was a span of 17 bases. This CDR3 is CASSQQLGTHLTGELFF. CDR3 coding DNA: TGCGCCAGCAGCCAACAACTCGGGACTCACCTCACCGGGGAGCTGTTTTTT.

The chain joins TRBV28 to TRBJ2-5; D uncertain. This CDR3 region has 13 residues. The germline V and J ends were trimmed by 3 bases and 0 bases, with 5 bases remaining between them. Germline-derived CDR1 and CDR2 are MDHEN and SYDVKM. CDR3 nucleotide sequence: TGTGCCAGCAGTTTTACCAACCAAGAGACCCAGTACTTC. This gives the protein CASSFTNQETQYF.

This chain connects TRBV10-3 to TRBJ2-2, with 11 nucleotides matching TRBD1. Trimming cost V 10 bases and J 3 bases; bases outside gene matches: 4. From germline, CDR1 is ENHRY and CDR2 SYGVKD. The length of the CDR3 is 14 residues. The CDR3 spells CATGTGGYTGELFF. DNA of the CDR3: TGTGCCACCGGGACAGGGGGATACACCGGGGAGCTGTTTTTT.

This clone was seen once. The rearrangement uses TRBV9 and TRBJ2-1; 11 bases agree with TRBD2. The germline V gene has CDR1 SGDLS and CDR2 YYNGEE. After removal of 6 bases from V and 6 bases from J, the junction contained 8 bases not matched to a gene. The CDR3 totals 15 residues. The CDR3, as DNA: TGTGCCAGCACCCGAGGACTAGCGGGTGGCAATGAGCAGTTCTTC. It is translated as CASTRGLAGGNEQFF.

The chain has TRBV11-1 and TRBJ2-3; 9 positions match TRBD1. Germline lookup yields CDR1 SGHAT and CDR2 FQDESV (reference sequence). The CDR3 runs 16 residues. Trimming took 3 bases from V and 3 from J; bases not matched to a gene: 7. The chain's CDR3 is CASSFGTGQGTDTQYF. Here the CDR3 DNA reads TGTGCCAGCAGCTTCGGGACAGGGCAAGGGACAGATACGCAGTATTTT.

The V and J genes are TRBV7-2 and TRBJ2-7; TRBD1 matches 9 bases. The CDR3 loop spans 15 amino acids. Germline CDR1 SGHTA, CDR2 FQGNSA. The junction had 10 bases not matched to a gene; V was cut back by 8 bases and J by 2 bases. CDR3 loop: CASALGTGNTYEQYF. The CDR3 DNA reads as TGTGCCAGCGCTCTGGGGACAGGGAACACCTACGAGCAGTACTTC. The complete variable domain, with remaining parts taken from reference TRBV7-2 and TRBJ2-7, reads GAGVSQSPSNKVTEKGKDVELRCDPISGHTALYWYRQSLGQGLEFLIYFQGNSAPDKSGLPSDRFSAERTGGSVSTLTIQRTQQEDSAVYLCASALGTGNTYEQYFGPGTRLTVT.

The V and J genes are TRBV6-5 and TRBJ1-2; 8 nucleotides line up with TRBD1. After removal of 6 bases from V and 3 bases from J, the junction contained 6 bases not matched to a gene. Germline V gene lookup returns CDR1 MNHEY and CDR2 SVGAGI. The length of the CDR3 is 14 residues. The CDR3 loop is CASRKDRDDYGYTF. As DNA, the CDR3 is TGTGCCAGCAGGAAGGACAGGGACGACTATGGCTACACCTTC.

The chain uses TRBV5-1 and TRBJ1-2; possibly TRBD1 for D (5 bases). The CDR3 covers 14 residues. The germline CDR1 and CDR2 sequences are SGHRS and YFSETQ. V shed 0 bases and J shed 4 bases, with 10 bases lying between them. This chain's CDR3 is CASSLGQPSYGYTF. For the CDR3, the DNA is TGCGCCAGCAGCTTGGGACAGCCTTCCTATGGCTACACCTTC.

The chain combines TRBV30 with TRBJ2-5; possibly TRBD1 for D (6 bases). The V end lost 0 bases, the J end lost 3 bases, and 11 bases lay between the germline ends. Germline values: CDR1 GTSNPN, CDR2 SVGIG (reference sequence). The CDR3 has 14 residues. The CDR3 region has the DNA TGTGCCTGGAGTGTAGGTTCAGGGGAAGAGACCCAGTACTTC. Translation gives CAWSVGSGEETQYF. Complete variable domain (other parts from reference TRBV30 and TRBJ2-5): SQTIHQWPATLVQPVGSPLSLECTVEGTSNPNLYWYRQAAGRGLQLLFYSVGIGQISSEVPQNLSASRPQDRQFILSSKKLLLSDSGFYLCAWSVGSGEETQYFGPGTRLLVL.

The chain is built from TRBV30 and TRBJ1-2; D not resolved. CDR1 and CDR2 from the germline V gene are GTSNPN and SVGIG (reference sequence). The CDR3 is made up of 13 amino acids. Trimming left V 1 base short and J 5 bases short, with 11 bases between. DNA for the CDR3: TGTGCCTGGAGTGGACGGGCAGAGTATGGCTACACCTTC. Translating gives CAWSGRAEYGYTF.

The chain is built from TRBV24-1 and TRBJ2-3; 8 bases map to TRBD1. CDR1 is KGHDR, CDR2 SFDVKD, per germline. J lost 3 bases, V lost 9 bases, and 4 bases had no gene match. The CDR3 extends over 13 amino acids. DNA for the CDR3: TGTGCCACCGAGCAGGGGGCAACAGATACGCAGTATTTT. Its protein product is CATEQGATDTQYF.